The entry below gives a single T cell receptor (beta chain) sequence along with its context. This record belongs to a study of blood T cell repertoires in COVID-19. Data came from immunoSEQ multiplex PCR; TCRdb stores just in-frame clones and leaves some out. The data hold 270,000 or so clones, with more than 85% observed a single time. The source of this sequence is a man in his forties with acute or convalescent COVID-19. Sequencing was performed on peripheral blood.

This CDR3 reads CASSLNRGYGYTF. In nucleotides, the CDR3 is TGTGCCAGCAGTTTAAACAGGGGGTATGGCTACACCTTC. This chain uses TRBV27 with TRBJ1-2, with TRBD1 matching over 8 bases. Trimming took 2 bases from V and 5 from J; bases not matched to a gene: 1. The length of the CDR3 is 13 residues. CDR1 and CDR2 (germline): MNHEY, SMNVEV (reference sequence).